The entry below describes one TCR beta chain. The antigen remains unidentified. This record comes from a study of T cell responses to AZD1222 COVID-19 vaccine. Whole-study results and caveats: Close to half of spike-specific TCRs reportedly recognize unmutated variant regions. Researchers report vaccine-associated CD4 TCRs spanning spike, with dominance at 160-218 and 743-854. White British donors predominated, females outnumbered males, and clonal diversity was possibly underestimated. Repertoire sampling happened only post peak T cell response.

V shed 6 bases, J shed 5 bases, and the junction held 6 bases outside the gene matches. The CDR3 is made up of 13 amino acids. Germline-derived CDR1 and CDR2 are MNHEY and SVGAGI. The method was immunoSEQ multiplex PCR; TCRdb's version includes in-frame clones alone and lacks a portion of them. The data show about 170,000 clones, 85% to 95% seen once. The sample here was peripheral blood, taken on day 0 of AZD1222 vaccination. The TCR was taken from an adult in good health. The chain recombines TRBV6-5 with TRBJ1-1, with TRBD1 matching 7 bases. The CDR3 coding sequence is TGTGCCAGCAGAACACAGGGGTGGACTGAAGCTTTCTTT. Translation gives CASRTQGWTEAFF.